This entry lists 12 T cell receptor beta chains sequenced from one sample in a study of CXCR3-negative and CXCR3-positive naive CD8 T cells. Whole-study results and caveats: TRB CDR3 hydrophobicity was greater in CXCR3-positive naive cells than in CXCR3-negative naive cells.

The method, 5' RACE with UMI labels, was used to prepare the TRB cDNA libraries. From its re-call of the 5' RACE reads, TCRdb lists each CDR3 protein once, without DNA. This table holds approximately 100,000 distinct CDR3 sequences. Antigens of these TCRs are unknown. Sequenced material: naive CXCR3+ CD8+ T cells from blood. Subset of the sample: CD45RO-CCR7+CD27+CD95- naive CD8+ T cells expressing CXCR3 (TNR3+). The receptors were gathered from a human donor in good health. Some clones in this sample may be carry-over from other donors' samples.

This CDR3 reads CASSHQPGGGDNEQFF. The J gene is TRBJ2-1, the V gene TRBV7-9; the TRBD2 assignment by TCRdb is unverifiable without DNA. CDR1 SEHNR and CDR2 FQNEAQ come from the germline V gene (reference sequence). This CDR3 has 16 amino acids.

The gene calls are TRBV4-3 and TRBJ2-1; TCRdb's D call of TRBD2 is untestable without DNA. The CDR3 has 16 amino acids. Germline V CDR1 and CDR2: LGHNA, YSLEER. The CDR3 reads CASSQIAGEGYNEQFF.

The V and J genes are TRBV9 and TRBJ2-3; TCRdb proposes TRBD1, but this gene call is untestable without DNA. Germline V gene lookup returns CDR1 SGDLS and CDR2 YYNGEE. This CDR3 comprises 11 residues. The CDR3 region is CASSDRGAPYF. Together with reference TRBV9 and TRBJ2-3, the CDR3 gives the full variable domain: DSGVTQTPKHLITATGQRVTLRCSPRSGDLSVYWYQQSLDQGLQFLIQYYNGEERAKGNILERFSAQQFPDLHSELNLSSLELGDSALYFCASSDRGAPYFGPGTRLTVL.

The chain recombines TRBV7-9 with TRBJ2-4. This CDR3 is built from 13 residues. Germline CDR1 is SEHNR and CDR2 is FQNEAQ (reference sequence). The chain's CDR3 is CASSLDGENIQYF. Complete variable domain (other parts from reference TRBV7-9 and TRBJ2-4): DTGVSQNPRHKITKRGQNVTFRCDPISEHNRLYWYRQTLGQGPEFLTYFQNEAQLEKSRLLSDRFSAERPKGSFSTLEIQRTEQGDSAMYLCASSLDGENIQYFGAGTRLSVL.

The chain links TRBV7-9 to TRBJ2-5; TCRdb's assignment of TRBD2 cannot be checked, as there is no DNA. This CDR3 is 15 amino acids long. The germline V gene encodes CDR1 SEHNR and CDR2 FQNEAQ (reference sequence). CDR3 protein: CASSLVLAGEETQYF. The complete variable domain, with remaining parts taken from reference TRBV7-9 and TRBJ2-5, reads DTGVSQNPRHKITKRGQNVTFRCDPISEHNRLYWYRQTLGQGPEFLTYFQNEAQLEKSRLLSDRFSAERPKGSFSTLEIQRTEQGDSAMYLCASSLVLAGEETQYFGPGTRLLVL.

This rearrangement joins TRBV5-5 to TRBJ2-1; lacking DNA, the TRBD2 call made by TCRdb goes unchecked. The CDR3 has 16 amino acids. The germline V gene has CDR1 SGHKS and CDR2 YYEKEE (reference sequence). The CDR3 region is CASSALAGDSYNEQFF.

The chain employs TRBV4-1 and TRBJ2-1. Germline lookup yields CDR1 MGHRA and CDR2 YSYEKL. The CDR3 extends over 16 amino acids. The CDR3 is CASSPYSIGDYNEQFF.

CDR3 residues: CASSHFPRGYNEQFF. The chain combines TRBV3-1 with TRBJ2-1; the TCRdb call, TRBD2, lacks DNA for checking. The CDR3 is made up of 15 amino acids. Germline V gene data show CDR1 as LGHDT and CDR2 as YNNKEL (reference sequence).

The V gene is TRBV4-3, the J gene TRBJ2-7; TCRdb picks TRBD2, but there is no DNA to check that call. Germline CDR1 and CDR2: LGHNA and YSLEER. The CDR3 has 14 amino acids. CDR3 protein: CASSQERGAYEQYF.

This chain connects TRBV12-3 or TRBV12-4 to TRBJ1-4; no DNA is available, so the TRBD1 call from TCRdb remains unchecked. This CDR3 is 13 amino acids long. CDR3 in amino acids: CASSLWGAEKLFF.

V gene TRBV6-5 combines with J gene TRBJ2-5; without DNA, the TCRdb call of TRBD1 cannot be checked. This CDR3 spans 13 amino acids. Germline assignment: CDR1 MNHEY and CDR2 SVGAGI. CDR3 protein: CASSYSSSGPPCF.

The chain is built from TRBV7-9 and TRBJ1-2; the D call from TCRdb, TRBD1, cannot be confirmed without DNA. The germline V gene encodes CDR1 SEHNR and CDR2 FQNEAQ (reference sequence). There are 16 residues in the CDR3. The CDR3 protein is CASSLGPDRPLIGYTF.